This T cell receptor beta chain stems from a study of T cell changes during pregnancy in multiple sclerosis. The table came from immunoSEQ multiplex PCR; TCRdb's copy has only in-frame clones and leaves some out. The sample has about 48,000 clones, around 90% seen once. Germline CDR1 reads SNHLY; CDR2 reads FYNNEI. The CDR3 has 14 amino acids. J was trimmed by 7 bases and V by 6 bases; bases with no gene match: 6. This chain connects TRBV2 to TRBJ1-4; TRBD1 aligns across 9 bases. Sequences were derived from CD4+ T cells from peripheral blood mononuclear cells, sampled in the second trimester of pregnancy. The receptor was derived from a female donor with multiple sclerosis, enrolled in a pregnancy study. Written as DNA, the CDR3 is TGTGCCAGCAGGGAGGGACAGGGCAGTGAAAAACTGTTTTTT. This encodes CASREGQGSEKLFF. Full variable domain (remainder filled in from reference TRBV2 and TRBJ1-4): EPEVTQTPSHQVTQMGQEVILRCVPISNHLYFYWYRQILGQKVEFLVSFYNNEISEKSEIFDDQFSVERPDGSNFTLKIRSTKLEDSAMYFCASREGQGSEKLFFGSGTQLSVL.